Below, 26 T cell receptor beta chains from the same sample are listed, as sequenced in a study of cytomegalovirus exposure and HLA in healthy donors. Vbeta (60) and Jbeta (13) primers were used in the PCR. Here immunoSEQ multiplex PCR was the method, and the copy in TCRdb shows in-frame clones only, minus some. The sample has roughly 160,000 clones, around 77% seen once. Sequencing was carried out using PBMCs. The receptors shown here come from a man aged 45-65 years in good health and CMV-seropositive.

The V gene is TRBV19, the J gene TRBJ2-5, with D possibly matching TRBD1 (6 bases). Trimming pared 3 bases from V and 1 base from J, leaving 18 bases between. The CDR3 covers 17 residues. Germline-derived CDR1 and CDR2 are LNHDA and SQIVND (reference sequence). This chain's CDR3 is CASSIGVGAPFQETQYF. As DNA, the CDR3 is TGTGCCAGTAGTATTGGGGTGGGGGCACCCTTCCAAGAGACCCAGTACTTC.

This clone was seen a handful of times. J is TRBJ2-5 and V is TRBV9, with 11 positions matching TRBD1. The germline CDR1 and CDR2 sequences are SGDLS and YYNGEE. This CDR3 spans 16 amino acids. The ends lost 3 bases at V and 8 bases at J; junction bases unmatched: 12. The CDR3 loop reads CASSEGQGVMQRTQYF. The CDR3 bases are TGTGCCAGCAGCGAGGGACAGGGGGTGATGCAGAGAACCCAGTACTTC.

The V and J genes are TRBV29-1 and TRBJ2-1; the match to TRBD1 covers 8 bases. Germline V gene sequence: CDR1 SQVTM, CDR2 ANQGSEA. V shed 6 bases and J 6 bases; nucleotides not matched to a gene: 7. The CDR3 is made up of 13 amino acids. This CDR3 reads CSVGQEPSNEQFF. In nucleotides, the CDR3 is TGCAGCGTGGGACAGGAGCCCTCCAATGAGCAGTTCTTC.

The rearrangement joins TRBV7-8 to TRBJ2-7, with 9 bases that match TRBD2. CDR3 length: 14 amino acids. Per the germline V gene, CDR1 is SGHVS and CDR2 is FQNEAQ. With 6 bases clipped from V and 3 bases from J, the junction kept 6 bases outside the gene matches. CDR3 in DNA: TGTGCCAGCAGGCTAGCGGGGACTTACTACGAGCAGTACTTC. As protein: CASRLAGTYYEQYF.

The sample holds a few counts of this clone. The V call is TRBV6-1, the J call TRBJ1-1; D is possibly TRBD1 (6 bases). V gave up 3 bases and J gave up 11 bases, with 16 bases separating them. Germline CDR1 reads MNHNS; CDR2 reads SASEGT. This CDR3 region has 13 residues. CDR3 loop: CASSETATGLAFF. For the CDR3, the DNA is TGTGCCAGCAGTGAGACCGCCACAGGGTTGGCTTTCTTT.

This chain links TRBV10-1 with TRBJ2-7; a weak D match, TRBD2 (5 bases). V lost 0 bases and J 0 bases, leaving 18 bases between the germline ends. The germline V gene encodes CDR1 WNHNN and CDR2 SYGVQD (reference sequence). This CDR3 spans 18 amino acids. The CDR3 DNA is TGCGCCAGCAGTGAGTCGACTTGGGCCGAGGGTGGCTCCTACGAGCAGTACTTC. Residues: CASSESTWAEGGSYEQYF.

V and J are TRBV18 and TRBJ1-6; TRBD1 aligns across 9 bases. The CDR3 covers 17 residues. The junction had 9 bases not matched to a gene; V was cut back by 2 bases and J by 7 bases. Germline V gene data show CDR1 as KGHSH and CDR2 as LQKENI. The CDR3 is CASSPETGGIVNSPLHF. Here the CDR3 DNA reads TGTGCCAGCTCACCAGAGACAGGGGGTATTGTCAATTCACCCCTCCACTTT. Variable domain in full (rest from reference TRBV18 and TRBJ1-6): NAGVMQNPRHLVRRRGQEARLRCSPMKGHSHVYWYRQLPEEGLKFMVYLQKENIIDESGMPKERFSAEFPKEGPSILRIQQVVRGDSAAYFCASSPETGGIVNSPLHFGNGTRLTVT.

This clone was counted between two and nine times. The genes are TRBV28 and TRBJ2-7; 8 positions match TRBD1. This CDR3 has 11 amino acids. Looked up from germline, CDR1 is MDHEN and CDR2 is SYDVKM. Trimming at V came to 11 bases and at J to 2 bases, leaving 2 bases not matched to a gene. In DNA form, the CDR3 reads TGTGCCGTACAGGGGGCCTACGAGCAGTACTTC. It translates to CAVQGAYEQYF.

The chain carries TRBV7-6 and TRBJ2-7; 10 bases are shared with TRBD2. This CDR3 is 14 amino acids long. The germline V gene has CDR1 SGHVS and CDR2 FNYEAQ. The V segment lost 1 base and the J segment 6 bases; nucleotides outside the gene matches: 3. The DNA of the CDR3 is TGTGCCAGCAGCTTAGAGCGGGGGGGCCTCGAGCAGTACTTC. This encodes CASSLERGGLEQYF.

In its sample, this clone was seen a few times. The V gene is TRBV6-5, the J gene TRBJ2-3, with no clear D. Trimming removed 8 bases at V and 1 base at J, with 7 bases between. This CDR3 has 12 amino acids. Germline CDR1 MNHEY, CDR2 SVGAGI. The CDR3 loop is CASSTGTDTQYF. The CDR3 DNA is TGTGCCAGCTCAACGGGCACAGATACGCAGTATTTT.

The V call is TRBV7-6, the J call TRBJ2-4, with D possibly TRBD2 on 5 matching bases. V lost 5 bases to trimming and J lost 11 bases, with 16 bases between them. Germline V CDR1 and CDR2: SGHVS, FNYEAQ. The CDR3 is made up of 13 amino acids. The CDR3 region has the DNA TGTGCCAGCAGCCATGCCGGGAACCCCTTTCAGTACTTC. This codes for CASSHAGNPFQYF.

CDR3 coding DNA: TGTGCCAGCAGTCCAGAGCCCGGGACAGCCTCTGGGGCCAACGTCCTGACTTTC. This translates into CASSPEPGTASGANVLTF. The chain combines TRBV25-1 with TRBJ2-6; 7 positions agree with TRBD1. This CDR3 spans 18 amino acids. Losses at the gene ends were 5 bases for V and 0 bases for J; bases not matched to a gene: 10. CDR1 is MGHDK and CDR2 is SYGVNS in the germline V gene.

V gene TRBV5-1 combines with J gene TRBJ2-2; 7 bases match TRBD1. The CDR3 has 16 residues. J lost 4 bases, V lost 0 bases, and 6 bases had no gene match. Germline V lookup: CDR1 SGHRS, CDR2 YFSETQ. The chain's CDR3 is CASSLEAGGVTGELFF. For the CDR3, the DNA is TGCGCCAGCAGCTTGGAGGCAGGGGGAGTCACCGGGGAGCTGTTTTTT.

The chain carries TRBV5-1 and TRBJ1-1, with 7 bases matching TRBD1. This CDR3 comprises 15 residues. The germline V gene encodes CDR1 SGHRS and CDR2 YFSETQ. The J segment lost 1 base and the V segment lost 4 bases, leaving 7 bases of the junction unmatched. CDR3 bases: TGCGCCAGCAGCCCGGGGGACAGTTGGAACACTGAAGCTTTCTTT. Translating it yields CASSPGDSWNTEAFF.

The rearrangement joins TRBV6-5 to TRBJ2-7; 13 bases are shared with TRBD2. Trimming cost V 2 bases and J 2 bases; bases outside gene matches: 0. The germline CDR1 and CDR2 sequences are MNHEY and SVGAGI. CDR3 length equals 15 residues. Written as DNA, the CDR3 is TGTGCCAGCAGTTACGGGACTAGCGGGACCTACGAGCAGTACTTC. Protein sequence: CASSYGTSGTYEQYF.

The J gene is TRBJ1-5, the V gene TRBV7-9, with D maybe TRBD1 (5 bases). Germline V gene lookup returns CDR1 SEHNR and CDR2 FQNEAQ (reference sequence). The CDR3 length is 15 residues. V was clipped by 5 bases and J by 0 bases, with 11 bases between them. Here the CDR3 reads CASSLGADSNQPQHF. The CDR3 nucleotides are TGTGCCAGCAGCCTAGGGGCAGATAGCAATCAGCCCCAGCATTTT.

The rearrangement joins TRBV4-3 to TRBJ2-7; D is perhaps TRBD1 (6 bases). The CDR3 consists of 13 residues. V was trimmed by 5 bases and J by 5 bases, leaving 13 bases between them. Per germline, CDR1 LGHNA and CDR2 YSLEER. The CDR3, as DNA: TGCGCCAGCAGCTTTGGACAGACTGACGAGCAGTACTTC. Translation: CASSFGQTDEQYF.

The chain has TRBV10-3 and TRBJ2-1; D is possibly TRBD2 (5 bases). Trimming removed 4 bases at V and 15 bases at J, with 16 bases between. The length of the CDR3 is 12 residues. Per the germline V gene, CDR1 is ENHRY and CDR2 is SYGVKD. This CDR3 is CAISGVPGIGFF. CDR3 DNA sequence: TGTGCCATCAGTGGTGTGCCGGGGATCGGGTTCTTC.

The chain couples TRBV28 to TRBJ2-1, with 9 bases fitting TRBD2. With 8 bases clipped from V and 8 bases from J, the junction kept 13 bases outside the gene matches. The CDR3 loop spans 15 amino acids. Germline V gene sequence: CDR1 MDHEN, CDR2 SYDVKM. The CDR3 loop reads CASHLGGGEVYEQFF. As DNA, the CDR3 is TGTGCCAGCCACCTGGGCGGGGGGGAGGTCTATGAGCAGTTCTTC.

This clone came up once. DNA of the CDR3: TGCGCCAGCAGCCCCATAGCTACCGGGGCCAACGTCCTGACTTTC. The encoded protein is CASSPIATGANVLTF. V and J are TRBV4-3 and TRBJ2-6; no clear D. Trimming removed 4 bases from V and 4 bases from J, with 11 bases in between. The CDR3 consists of 15 residues. The germline V gene has CDR1 LGHNA and CDR2 YSLEER.

The table lists this clone with a few counts. The chain employs TRBV6-1 and TRBJ2-2; D not resolved. The CDR3 spans 13 residues. The germline V and J ends were trimmed by 2 bases and 7 bases, with 8 bases remaining between them. CDR1 is MNHNS and CDR2 is SASEGT in the germline V gene. The CDR3 nucleotides are TGTGCCAGCAGTGAAAACTCTGTCGGGGAGCTGTTTTTT. Translated, it gives CASSENSVGELFF.

The J gene is TRBJ2-3, the V gene TRBV4-3, with TRBD2 matching over 7 bases. J lost 0 bases, V lost 1 base, and 7 bases had no gene match. Germline V gene sequence: CDR1 LGHNA, CDR2 YSLEER. CDR3 size: 17 residues. CDR3 in amino acids: CASSQGRSSGSTDTQYF. The CDR3 DNA sequence: TGCGCCAGCAGCCAAGGCCGATCTAGCGGAAGCACAGATACGCAGTATTTT.

The chain couples TRBV5-1 to TRBJ2-5; 7 bases agree with TRBD1. J lost 2 bases, V lost 2 bases, and 3 bases had no gene match. Germline loops: CDR1 SGHRS, CDR2 YFSETQ. The CDR3 consists of 14 residues. CDR3 coding DNA: TGCGCCAGCAGCTTTGGGACAGCTCAAGAGACCCAGTACTTC. It yields the protein CASSFGTAQETQYF.

The V gene is TRBV7-6, the J gene TRBJ2-7; the D is unclear. Germline V gene sequence: CDR1 SGHVS, CDR2 FNYEAQ. The CDR3 totals 14 residues. V was cut by 1 base and J by 4 bases, with 11 bases left in between. Here the CDR3 reads CASSLGAPTYEQYF. The CDR3 region has the DNA TGTGCCAGCAGCTTAGGGGCACCCACGTACGAGCAGTACTTC.

This chain joins TRBV6-1 and TRBJ1-3; possible D gene TRBD1, 5 bases. The V gene lost 2 bases and the J gene lost 4 bases, with 12 bases spanning the gap. This CDR3 has 15 residues. Germline CDR1 is MNHNS and CDR2 is SASEGT. This CDR3 reads CASSEQPGQGNTIYF. The CDR3 DNA is TGTGCCAGCAGTGAACAGCCAGGGCAGGGAAACACCATATATTTT.

The chain joins TRBV7-2 to TRBJ2-3; D may be TRBD1 (6 bases). The V gene's germline CDR1 is SGHTA and CDR2 FQGNSA. The CDR3 contains 17 residues. Trimming took 1 base from V and 0 from J, leaving 14 bases between them. CDR3 region: CASSLVRARGSTDTQYF. The CDR3 nucleotides read TGTGCCAGCAGCTTAGTAAGGGCCAGGGGAAGCACAGATACGCAGTATTTT.